This is a list of T cell receptor beta chains from one sample in a study of early T cells in non-severe SARS-CoV-2 infection. MiXCR was run by TCRdb on the 5' RACE reads, yielding one entry per CDR3 protein. This sample has around 21,000 distinct CDR3 sequences; approximately 5.7% occur once, and the top ten carry approximately 14%. The sample was whole blood, taken at baseline. These receptor sequences come from an adult who was a healthcare worker with PCR-confirmed SARS-CoV-2 infection or an uninfected control (not recorded which). The CDR3 runs from the conserved cysteine through the conserved F or W. The order of the fields is J gene, D gene, clone size, V gene, CDR3 protein, CDR3 DNA. A D gene is named only where the DNA matches it firmly. Expanded clones get a size class; other rows say once, few or many, or leave the size out.

TRBJ2-5,TRBD1,many,TRBV7-6,CASSSTGKSFQETQYF,TGTGCCAGCAGCTCGACAGGGAAATCCTTCCAAGAGACCCAGTACTTC
TRBJ1-6,NA,few,TRBV7-6,CASSLRGTPLHF,TGTGCCAGCAGCTTACGGGGAACACCCCTCCACTTT
TRBJ2-4,NA,many,TRBV7-9,CASSFTPGQTIQYF,TGTGCCAGCAGCTTTACCCCGGGACAAACAATTCAGTACTTC
TRBJ2-1,TRBD2,many,TRBV5-1,CASSGEGLSYNEQFF,TGCGCCAGCAGCGGGGAGGGGCTCTCCTACAATGAGCAGTTCTTC
TRBJ1-1,NA,few,TRBV25-1,CASSVGRSTEAFF,TGTGCCAGCAGTGTGGGGCGAAGTACTGAAGCTTTCTTT
TRBJ2-2,NA,many,TRBV2,CASGGPHFAGELFF,TGTGCCAGCGGAGGACCCCATTTTGCCGGGGAGCTGTTTTTT
TRBJ1-2,TRBD1,few,TRBV7-8,CASSNKQPQQGAYGYTF,TGTGCCAGCAGCAACAAACAGCCTCAACAGGGGGCTTACGGCTACACCTTC
TRBJ2-2,NA,NA,TRBV6-5,CASSFRQLNTGELFF,TGTGCCAGCAGTTTTCGACAGTTGAACACCGGGGAGCTGTTTTTT
TRBJ1-4,NA,many,TRBV4-3,CASSQEGMQNEKLFF,TGCGCCAGCAGCCAAGAAGGTATGCAGAATGAAAAACTGTTTTTT
TRBJ1-2,NA,many,TRBV7-2,CASSRDTNYGYTF,TGTGCCAGCAGCAGGGACACTAACTATGGCTACACCTTC
TRBJ2-1,NA,few,TRBV7-8,CASSLTGPYNEQFF,TGTGCCAGCAGCTTAACCGGACCCTACAATGAGCAGTTCTTC
TRBJ2-2,TRBD1,few,TRBV12-5,CASGSYFGQAILNTGELFF,TGTGCTAGTGGTTCCTATTTTGGACAGGCCATATTGAACACCGGGGAGCTGTTTTTT
TRBJ1-1,NA,NA,TRBV7-3,CASSSRRGGTEAFF,TGTGCCAGCAGTTCCCGGAGGGGTGGCACTGAAGCTTTCTTT
TRBJ1-4,NA,NA,TRBV4-3,CASSRSGGVGEKLFF,TGCGCCAGCAGCCGCTCCGGAGGGGTTGGTGAAAAACTGTTTTTT
TRBJ2-5,NA,NA,TRBV6-2/TRBV6-3,CASSYSSRPETQYF,TGTGCCAGCAGTTACTCGTCCAGACCAGAGACCCAGTACTTC
TRBJ1-1,NA,NA,TRBV6-2/TRBV6-3,CASSYSLGSTEAFF,TGTGCCAGCAGTTATTCCCTGGGTAGCACTGAAGCTTTCTTT
TRBJ1-5,NA,NA,TRBV4-1,CASSQAGFSNQPQHF,TGCGCCAGCAGCCAAGCCGGGTTTAGCAATCAGCCCCAGCATTTT
TRBJ2-7,NA,NA,TRBV6-5,CASSSPGLGNEQYF,TGTGCCAGCAGTTCGCCGGGACTGGGGAACGAGCAGTACTTC
TRBJ2-1,NA,many,TRBV18,CASSPGTYNEQFF,TGTGCCAGCTCACCCGGGACTTACAATGAGCAGTTCTTC
TRBJ2-7,TRBD2,many,TRBV4-3,CASSQETSGGTEQYF,TGCGCCAGCAGCCAAGAAACTAGCGGGGGGACCGAGCAGTACTTC
TRBJ2-6,TRBD1,NA,TRBV10-3,CAISKTNRDRGPDSGANVLTF,TGTGCCATCAGCAAAACCAATAGGGACAGGGGGCCGGATTCTGGGGCCAACGTCCTGACTTTC
TRBJ2-5,NA,many,TRBV5-1,CASRGRHGETQYF,TGCGCCAGCAGGGGACGGCATGGAGAGACCCAGTACTTC